This T cell receptor (beta chain) was identified in a study of blood T cell repertoires in COVID-19. Whole-study context: The United States, Italy and Spain were the sources of the acute and convalescent COVID-19 samples. The analysed material was cDNA or gDNA that came from T cells, B-cell-depleted T cells, or PBMCs.

Authors' methods: Cell counts per sample came from amplifying reference gene primers. The protocol was immunoSEQ multiplex PCR, while the TCRdb copy is restricted to in-frame clones and leaves out a portion. V, J and clone size are taken as reported in that table, and D and trimming were inferred from the DNA itself. Among some 120,000 clones listed, around nine tenths were seen once. The specimen sequenced was peripheral blood. This receptor was identified in a man aged 50-59 years with acute or convalescent COVID-19.

This chain's CDR3 is CASKTGNEQFF. The CDR3 nucleotides read TGTGCCAGCAAGACGGGGAATGAGCAGTTCTTC. The chain has TRBV6-5 and TRBJ2-1, with TRBD2 as a possible D gene (5 bases). Germline assignment: CDR1 MNHEY and CDR2 SVGAGI. The CDR3 consists of 11 residues. V lost 7 bases and J 7 bases, leaving 8 bases between the germline ends.